One sample yielded the 3 T cell receptor beta chains listed below, sequenced in a study of human T cells and chemical hapten exposure. Using its own MiXCR run on the RACE reads, TCRdb lists one record per CDR3 protein. The table lists 95,000 to 150,000 distinct CDR3 sequences, approximately 10% of them singletons. Time point indicated: patch test 3, about 24 weeks after DPC sensitization. Regarding treatment: therapeutic diphenylcyclopropenone sensitization with weekly scalp DPC. Sample: whole blood, taken in connection with sensitization to the hapten diphenylcyclopropenone (DPC). These receptors all stem from a woman aged 45 to 65 with alopecia areata. Some clones in this sample may be carry-over from other donors' samples.

The sample holds a few counts of this clonotype. The chain joins TRBV3-1 to TRBJ2-7, with D perhaps given as TRBD1 or TRBD2 (5 bases each). Germline V gene lookup returns CDR1 LGHDT and CDR2 YNNKEL (reference sequence). Trimming pared 3 bases from V and 3 bases from J, leaving 12 bases between. The CDR3 contains 14 residues. In nucleotides, the CDR3 is TGTGCCAGCAGCCAGGGGCGGGTAAACTACGAGCAGTACTTC. Amino acids: CASSQGRVNYEQYF.

This clonotype was counted a few times. The chain is built from TRBV6-6 and TRBJ2-3, with 11 positions matching TRBD2. After removal of 7 bases from V and 5 bases from J, the junction contained 8 bases not matched to a gene. The CDR3 spans 15 residues. The V gene's germline CDR1 is MNHNY and CDR2 SVGAGI (reference sequence). The CDR3 DNA reads as TGTGCCAGCATCAAACTAGCGGGGGCGGTAGATACGCAGTATTTT. Translated: CASIKLAGAVDTQYF.

The genes are TRBV7-2 and TRBJ1-1; D is ambiguous. V was shortened by 1 base and J by 0 bases, with 9 bases between the two germline ends. This CDR3 has 15 amino acids. Germline V gene data show CDR1 as SGHTA and CDR2 as FQGNSA. The CDR3 protein is CASSLDSGVNTEAFF. The CDR3 DNA reads as TGTGCCAGCAGCTTAGACAGCGGTGTGAACACTGAAGCTTTCTTT.